The present entry profiles one T cell receptor beta chain with its context. Which antigen it targets is not known. Base quality data are lacking; no much larger clone is found one base away. From the cysteine up to the phenylalanine, the CDR3 has a length of 15 residues. Only the CDR3 DNA stays, 45 bases, in frame from base 1. Trimming removed 2 bases from V and 5 bases from J; the gene matches leave 5 bases unexplained. Per the germline V gene, SGDLS is the CDR1 and YYNGEE is the CDR2. The collaborating institutions used their own protocols to collect whole blood in K2EDTA tubes. Collaborator samples were shipped for TCRbeta analysis as frozen whole blood, isolated PBMCs, or DNA extracted from either sample type. TCRbeta CDR3 regions were amplified from genomic DNA using the immunoSEQ Assay, a bias-controlled multiplex PCR. The authors' pipeline ran thus. Nucleated cell counts per sample were estimated from amplification of reference gene primers within the assay. Sequence reads were collapsed and filtered to measure the absolute abundance of every unique TCRbeta CDR3 rearrangement. Productive Simpson clonality was computed per sample as the square root of Simpson's diversity index over productive rearrangements. In its TCRdb copy, this immuneACCESS table keeps in-frame sequences only and misses some clones. Where compared with another copy, unresolved V genes explain less than half of these, and the others have no known cause. That table is the source of V, J and clone size, and D and trimming were worked out from the DNA. The sample includes roughly 100,000 clones, with more than 80% observed a single time. The ten largest make up 8% to 10% of the sample.

This record belongs to a study of blood T cell repertoires in COVID-19 (TCRdb year 2020). About the full investigation: The collaborator samples originated in the United States, Italy and Spain and spanned the acute and convalescent phases of COVID-19. A de-identified subject ID, COVID-19 status, age in years and sex were almost always included in the sample metadata. The dataset comprised deeply sampled blood TCRbeta repertoires from subjects exposed to, actively infected with, or recovered from COVID-19. Where available, HLA class I and class II types were taken from metadata supplied by the sample provider and were not determined by assay-based typing. The samples were drawn from the first 160 participants of the ongoing ImmuneRACE study and from 950 to 1,500 subjects provided by 6 global collaborators. The material from the prospective study consisted of cDNA or gDNA derived from T cells, B-cell-depleted T cells, or PBMCs. The repertoires were released in a freely available public database intended as a resource for research on the immune response to SARS-CoV-2. Broader findings and caveats from the paper: Clinical and demographic metadata were provided uncurated, with the amount varying by source and participant.

The source material was peripheral blood. The origin of this receptor is a woman in her 70s with acute or convalescent COVID-19. The chain links TRBV9 with TRBJ2-3, and 10 junctional nucleotides match TRBD2. The DNA sequence is as follows: TGTGCCAGCAGCGTCTTAGCGGGGGGCTTAGATACGCAGTATTTT. This codes for CASSVLAGGLDTQYF.